Sequencing of this TCR beta chain was carried out in a study of response to subunit inactivated influenza vaccine. General observations from the study: Only a handful of new T cells, the authors suggested, are recruited with each seasonal influenza vaccination.

This clonotype has only a few counts. Its specificity is unknown. TCRdb ran MiXCR on the RT-PCR reads and lists one entry per CDR3 protein. The data show some 640,000 distinct CDR3 sequences, with about 15% seen just once and 6.5% to 8.5% held by the top ten. The CDR3 has 13 residues. The V end lost 8 bases, the J end lost 4 bases, and 13 bases lay between the germline ends. Germline CDR1 and CDR2: LNHDA and SQIVND (reference sequence). This sample comprised PBMCs from blood, obtained approximately 15 days before vaccination. This clonotype was sampled from a man aged 45-60 years who received an inactivated influenza vaccine. The rearrangement links TRBV19 to TRBJ2-3; the D call may be TRBD1 or TRBD2 (6 bases each). CDR3: CASGEGGADTQYF. CDR3 DNA sequence: TGTGCCAGTGGAGAGGGGGGCGCAGATACGCAGTATTTT.